The 5 T cell receptor beta chains below were found in one sample sequenced in a study of shared clonotypes between healthy human individuals. Positively selected for CCR7, the CD45RO-negative cells used as naive CD8 cells excluded terminally differentiated effector memory CD45RA+ cells. Sequencing was performed with immunoSEQ multiplex PCR; in TCRdb, only in-frame clones are kept and a portion is missing. The sample records about 2 million clones, roughly 94% being singletons. Sequenced input: naive CD8+ T cells sorted from blood. The receptors were sampled from a young man in good health.

V is TRBV4-3 and J is TRBJ2-7, with D maybe TRBD2 (5 bases). Germline loops: CDR1 LGHNA, CDR2 YSLEER. V was shortened by 1 base and J by 2 bases, with 9 bases between the two germline ends. The CDR3 spans 14 residues. In DNA, the CDR3 is TGCGCCAGCAGCCAAGTGACTAACGCCTACGAGCAGTACTTC. This gives the protein CASSQVTNAYEQYF.

The J gene is TRBJ2-6, the V gene TRBV6-6; D not resolved. Trimming left V 2 bases short and J 0 bases short, with 8 bases between. The CDR3 length is 16 residues. The germline gives CDR1 MNHNY, CDR2 SVGAGI (reference sequence). The CDR3: CASSYAVGSGANVLTF. CDR3 nucleotides: TGTGCCAGCAGTTACGCCGTCGGCTCTGGGGCCAACGTCCTGACTTTC.

The table lists this clone with a count of one. The V gene is TRBV30, the J gene TRBJ2-3; D gene ambiguous. This CDR3 region has 13 residues. Per the germline V gene, CDR1 is GTSNPN and CDR2 is SVGIG (reference sequence). Trimming took off 5 bases at V and 4 bases at J, with 13 bases between the two ends. This CDR3 reads CAWAKRGSDTQYF. CDR3 DNA sequence: TGTGCCTGGGCAAAGAGAGGCTCAGATACGCAGTATTTT.

V gene TRBV7-8 combines with J gene TRBJ2-5, with 9 positions matching TRBD1. The germline gives CDR1 SGHVS, CDR2 FQNEAQ. Trimming took 5 bases from V and 0 from J; bases not matched to a gene: 7. There are 16 residues in the CDR3. In DNA, the CDR3 is TGTGCCAGCAGCCCGCGGACAGGGGTGCACCAAGAGACCCAGTACTTC. It yields the protein CASSPRTGVHQETQYF.

The rearrangement uses TRBV7-2 and TRBJ2-5, with D perhaps TRBD1 or TRBD2 (5 bases each). Looked up from germline, CDR1 is SGHTA and CDR2 is FQGNSA. Deletions cut 6 bases from V and 5 bases from J, with 19 bases between. The CDR3 totals 15 residues. This CDR3 reads CASRTRDARWETQYF. CDR3 DNA sequence: TGTGCCAGCAGAACCCGGGACGCCCGGTGGGAGACCCAGTACTTC.